The 30 T cell receptor beta chains in this list originate from one sample, sequenced in a study of cytomegalovirus exposure and HLA in healthy donors. PCR primers comprised 60 Vbeta and 13 Jbeta primers. Assay: immunoSEQ multiplex PCR; the TCRdb copy retains only in-frame clones and omits some. The table lists more than 90,000 clones, 70% to 85% of them singletons. The source material was PBMCs. The source of these receptors is a woman aged 45-59 years in good health and CMV-seropositive.

The rearrangement uses TRBV30 and TRBJ2-3; D gene uncertain. From germline, CDR1 is GTSNPN and CDR2 SVGIG (reference sequence). CDR3 length equals 14 residues. Between the trimmed V and J ends, which lost 4 bases and 0 bases, there was a span of 11 bases. Written as DNA, the CDR3 is TGTGCCTGGAACCTATATTCTAGCACAGATACGCAGTATTTT. This encodes CAWNLYSSTDTQYF.

The rearrangement links TRBV30 to TRBJ1-6; no definite D call. CDR3 length equals 20 residues. CDR1 is GTSNPN, CDR2 SVGIG, per germline (reference sequence). Trimming left V 0 bases short and J 6 bases short, with 27 bases between. The CDR3 bases are TGTGCCTGGAGTGTACAAAATACCTTTGGGAGCGCCTATGGTAATTCACCCCTCCACTTT. The encoded protein is CAWSVQNTFGSAYGNSPLHF.

This clone was counted only a few times. CDR3 in amino acids: CASSLDLNQETQYF. The CDR3 DNA reads TGTGCCAGCAGCTTAGACTTAAACCAAGAGACCCAGTACTTC. The V and J genes are TRBV7-2 and TRBJ2-5; D not resolved. The germline V and J ends were trimmed by 1 base and 0 bases, with 6 bases remaining between them. Germline-derived CDR1 and CDR2 are SGHTA and FQGNSA. The CDR3 spans 14 residues.

This chain connects TRBV29-1 to TRBJ1-2; TRBD1 aligns across 7 bases. The CDR3 is 12 residues long. Losses at the gene ends were 7 bases for V and 7 bases for J; bases not matched to a gene: 9. Germline V gene data show CDR1 as SQVTM and CDR2 as ANQGSEA. This chain's CDR3 is CSAMTGLGGYTF. The CDR3 DNA is TGCAGCGCCATGACAGGGCTCGGTGGCTACACCTTC.

The chain links TRBV21-1 to TRBJ2-5; TRBD2, the table's D call, was not compared with the DNA. TRBV21-1 is a pseudogene locus. This CDR3 has 13 residues. The chain's CDR3 is CASSTRIRETQYF. The CDR3 DNA reads TGTGCCAGCAGTACTAGAATTCGAGAGACCCAGTACTTC.

The genes are TRBV9 and TRBJ2-2, with a possible D match to TRBD2 (7 bases). Trimming took 4 bases from V and 5 from J, leaving 15 bases between them. Germline CDR1 SGDLS, CDR2 YYNGEE. The CDR3 extends over 15 amino acids. CDR3 coding DNA: TGTGCCAGCAGCCCTCTGGGAGGGGGGACCGGGGAGCTGTTTTTT. Its protein product is CASSPLGGGTGELFF.

The rearrangement links TRBV18 to TRBJ2-3; 10 positions agree with TRBD1. Germline V gene lookup returns CDR1 KGHSH and CDR2 LQKENI. V shed 3 bases, J shed 6 bases, and the junction held 6 bases outside the gene matches. The CDR3 consists of 15 residues. The CDR3 sequence: CASSPGTGVADTQYF. The CDR3 coding sequence is TGTGCCAGCTCACCCGGGACAGGGGTAGCGGATACGCAGTATTTT.

V and J are TRBV6-1 and TRBJ2-7; D uncertain. This CDR3 contains 14 residues. V was pared by 3 bases and J by 0 bases, with 9 bases between. Germline V gives CDR1 MNHNS, CDR2 SASEGT. For the CDR3, the DNA is TGTGCCAGCAGTGAGGAGAGAACCTCCTACGAGCAGTACTTC. Protein product: CASSEERTSYEQYF.

This clone is labeled as medium-sized. The chain carries TRBV18 and TRBJ1-2, with D uncertain. Trimming pared 3 bases from V and 4 bases from J, leaving 12 bases between. From germline, CDR1 is KGHSH and CDR2 LQKENI. The CDR3 length is 14 residues. The CDR3 nucleotides are TGTGCCAGCTCACCGGGTTTAGCGGTCTATGGCTACACCTTC. Amino acids: CASSPGLAVYGYTF.

This clone was observed a few times. This rearrangement joins TRBV5-6 to TRBJ1-1, with 9 nucleotides matching TRBD1. This CDR3 is built from 14 residues. Germline loops: CDR1 SGHDT, CDR2 YYEEEE. Trimming took 0 bases from V and 7 from J; bases not matched to a gene: 4. CDR3 residues: CASSLDRGPNEAFF. In nucleotides, the CDR3 is TGTGCCAGCAGCTTGGACAGGGGGCCGAATGAAGCTTTCTTT.

The V and J genes are TRBV29-1 and TRBJ1-4; 8 bases match TRBD1. The CDR3 extends over 14 amino acids. Germline loops: CDR1 SQVTM, CDR2 ANQGSEA. With V trimmed by 7 bases and J by 0 bases, 4 bases remained unmatched. CDR3 sequence: CSGAQGATNEKLFF. In DNA form, the CDR3 reads TGCAGCGGGGCACAGGGGGCAACTAATGAAAAACTGTTTTTT.

This chain joins TRBV5-5 and TRBJ1-5, with TRBD1 matching 7 bases. With 0 bases clipped from V and 7 bases from J, the junction kept 7 bases outside the gene matches. Germline V lookup: CDR1 SGHKS, CDR2 YYEKEE (reference sequence). The CDR3 has 15 residues. CDR3 in amino acids: CASSLEGGLVQPQHF. The CDR3 DNA sequence: TGTGCCAGCAGCTTGGAAGGGGGCTTGGTCCAGCCCCAGCATTTT.

V and J are TRBV7-2 and TRBJ2-7, with D possibly matching TRBD1 (5 bases). The CDR3 spans 18 residues. Deletions cut 2 bases from V and 3 bases from J, with 23 bases between. Germline values: CDR1 SGHTA, CDR2 FQGNSA. The CDR3 nucleotides read TGTGCCAGCAGCTTAAGAGGCAGGGATTGGGGAAATTACTACGAGCAGTACTTC. Protein: CASSLRGRDWGNYYEQYF.

This clone was seen only once. The chain employs TRBV29-1 and TRBJ2-7; the D gene is possibly TRBD1 (6 bases). V was pared by 1 base and J by 4 bases, with 8 bases between. The CDR3 totals 12 residues. From germline, CDR1 is SQVTM and CDR2 ANQGSEA. The CDR3 is CSVEVRGYEQYF. CDR3 bases: TGCAGCGTTGAAGTAAGGGGGTACGAGCAGTACTTC.

The V and J genes are TRBV4-1 and TRBJ2-7, with D perhaps TRBD2 (7 bases). The CDR3 has 17 residues. Germline V gene data show CDR1 as MGHRA and CDR2 as YSYEKL. The ends were cut back, 2 bases at V and 3 bases at J, with 20 bases in the middle. CDR3 sequence: CASSQPPGAGASYEQYF. CDR3 nucleotides: TGCGCCAGCAGCCAACCCCCCGGGGCGGGGGCCAGCTACGAGCAGTACTTC.

The rearrangement links TRBV25-1 to TRBJ1-4; D is perhaps TRBD1 (6 bases). The CDR3 sequence is 16 residues long. Trimming removed 2 bases from V and 0 bases from J, with 10 bases in between. CDR1 MGHDK and CDR2 SYGVNS come from the germline V gene. This chain's CDR3 is CASSERGGATNEKLFF. The CDR3 DNA reads as TGTGCCAGCAGTGAAAGGGGGGGGGCAACTAATGAAAAACTGTTTTTT.

This clone was seen a handful of times. V and J are TRBV30 and TRBJ1-2; unclear D gene. Trimming took off 1 base at V and 6 bases at J, with 18 bases between the two ends. Germline CDR1 reads GTSNPN; CDR2 reads SVGIG (reference sequence). This CDR3 is 15 amino acids long. CDR3 nucleotides: TGTGCCTGGAGTGAGGTGGAGAAGGTTAGGAATGGCTACACCTTC. Residues: CAWSEVEKVRNGYTF.

CDR3 DNA: TGTGCCAGCACGACCGGTCGGGCTAGCGGGAGATATTACTCCTACGAGCAGTACTTC. It specifies CASTTGRASGRYYSYEQYF. The chain employs TRBV7-2 and TRBJ2-7; TRBD2 matches 10 bases. In germline, CDR1 is SGHTA, CDR2 FQGNSA. The CDR3 extends over 19 amino acids. V lost 7 bases, J lost 0 bases, and 18 bases stayed unmatched.

This clone was seen a few times. CDR3 coding DNA: TGTGCCAGCCACGACCAATCCGGGACTGAAGCTTTCTTT. Its translation: CASHDQSGTEAFF. V gene TRBV7-9 combines with J gene TRBJ1-1; D gene unclear. Germline CDR1 SEHNR, CDR2 FQNEAQ (reference sequence). The CDR3 runs to 13 residues. With 8 bases removed from V and 5 bases from J, the gap between germline ends came to 15 bases.

The chain carries TRBV7-2 and TRBJ2-1; D is unresolved. CDR3 size: 14 residues. Germline V CDR1 and CDR2: SGHTA, FQGNSA. V lost 5 bases and J lost 5, with 13 bases in between. The CDR3, as DNA: TGTGCCAGCAGCACCGAAATTTCTAACAATGAGCAGTTCTTC. This codes for CASSTEISNNEQFF.

V and J are TRBV30 and TRBJ2-7; 15 positions match TRBD2. The CDR3 loop spans 17 amino acids. Germline V CDR1 and CDR2: GTSNPN, SVGIG (reference sequence). J gave up 7 bases and V 0 bases, and 10 bases lay outside the gene matches. The DNA for the CDR3 is TGTGCCTGGAGTGTACGGACTAGCGGGAGGGGGGGGTTAGAGCAGTACTTC. Protein: CAWSVRTSGRGGLEQYF.

There are a few counts of this clone. This chain connects TRBV2 to TRBJ2-5; 11 positions agree with TRBD2. Germline lookup yields CDR1 SNHLY and CDR2 FYNNEI. The trim removed 9 bases at V and 2 bases at J, leaving 11 bases unmatched. The CDR3 extends over 16 amino acids. CDR3 loop: CARKSRLAGRQETQYF. The CDR3 coding sequence is TGTGCCAGAAAAAGCCGACTAGCGGGAAGGCAAGAGACCCAGTACTTC.

The V gene is TRBV6-1, the J gene TRBJ2-1, with D tentatively TRBD1 (5 bases). The CDR3 covers 15 residues. V was clipped by 0 bases and J by 7 bases, with 13 bases between them. Germline CDR1 MNHNS, CDR2 SASEGT. Here the CDR3 DNA reads TGTGCCAGCAGTGAAGCGTCAGGGCGGTGGAATGAGCAGTTCTTC. Translated: CASSEASGRWNEQFF.

The V call is TRBV12-5, the J call TRBJ2-7, with 7 positions matching TRBD1. The CDR3 extends over 13 amino acids. The germline V gene has CDR1 LGHNT and CDR2 FRNRAP. Trimming cost V 3 bases and J 2 bases; bases outside gene matches: 1. The CDR3 region has the DNA TGTGCTAGTGGTTTAGGGGGCCCCTACGAGCAGTACTTC. This sequence encodes CASGLGGPYEQYF.

The chain carries TRBV7-9 and TRBJ2-1, with 10 bases aligning to TRBD1. With 5 bases clipped from V and 3 bases from J, the junction kept 7 bases outside the gene matches. This CDR3 contains 16 residues. CDR1 and CDR2 (germline): SEHNR, FQNEAQ (reference sequence). This CDR3 is CASSGDGTGDYNEQFF. CDR3 DNA sequence: TGTGCCAGCAGCGGGGACGGGACAGGGGACTACAATGAGCAGTTCTTC.

The chain carries TRBV5-4 and TRBJ2-7; 7 nucleotides agree with TRBD1. Germline CDR1 and CDR2: SGHNT and YYREEE (reference sequence). The CDR3 contains 14 residues. Unmatched junction bases numbered 7, after V lost 4 bases and J lost 3 bases. The CDR3 DNA follows: TGTGCCAGCAGCCCCGGGACAGAAAGCTACGAGCAGTACTTC. Encoded protein: CASSPGTESYEQYF.

The chain recombines TRBV5-6 with TRBJ2-1, with D possibly TRBD2 on 5 matching bases. Germline CDR1 reads SGHDT; CDR2 reads YYEEEE. V was cut by 5 bases and J by 8 bases, with 14 bases left in between. This CDR3 region has 13 residues. CDR3 sequence reads: CASSLGRVDEQFF. CDR3 nucleotide sequence: TGTGCCAGCAGTTTAGGGCGGGTCGATGAGCAGTTCTTC.

This chain links TRBV5-5 with TRBJ2-7; TRBD1 is a possible D gene (5 bases). CDR1 and CDR2 (germline): SGHKS, YYEKEE (reference sequence). This CDR3 has 16 amino acids. Between the trimmed V and J ends, which lost 0 bases and 5 bases, there was a span of 18 bases. CDR3 nucleotides: TGTGCCAGCAGCTTGGGTCTCGGCCAAGGGGCTCACGAGCAGTACTTC. Its protein product is CASSLGLGQGAHEQYF.

Comment on this clone: The same CDR3 can be traced to other DNA sequences in this sample. J is TRBJ2-1 and V is TRBV28; TRBD2 matches at 11 bases. CDR3 length equals 14 residues. CDR1 is MDHEN and CDR2 is SYDVKM in the germline V gene. J gave up 3 bases and V 8 bases, and 3 bases lay outside the gene matches. CDR3 residues: CASLLAGGYNEQFF. The CDR3 coding sequence is TGTGCCAGCCTTCTAGCGGGAGGCTACAATGAGCAGTTCTTC.

The chain recombines TRBV2 with TRBJ1-5, with a possible D match to TRBD1 (5 bases). Trimming shortened V by 0 bases and J by 5 bases, and 8 bases separated the two germline ends. Germline V gene lookup returns CDR1 SNHLY and CDR2 FYNNEI. The CDR3 loop spans 14 amino acids. In nucleotides, the CDR3 is TGTGCCAGCAGTGAAGCGTGGGGGGATCAGCCCCAGCATTTT. Its translation: CASSEAWGDQPQHF.